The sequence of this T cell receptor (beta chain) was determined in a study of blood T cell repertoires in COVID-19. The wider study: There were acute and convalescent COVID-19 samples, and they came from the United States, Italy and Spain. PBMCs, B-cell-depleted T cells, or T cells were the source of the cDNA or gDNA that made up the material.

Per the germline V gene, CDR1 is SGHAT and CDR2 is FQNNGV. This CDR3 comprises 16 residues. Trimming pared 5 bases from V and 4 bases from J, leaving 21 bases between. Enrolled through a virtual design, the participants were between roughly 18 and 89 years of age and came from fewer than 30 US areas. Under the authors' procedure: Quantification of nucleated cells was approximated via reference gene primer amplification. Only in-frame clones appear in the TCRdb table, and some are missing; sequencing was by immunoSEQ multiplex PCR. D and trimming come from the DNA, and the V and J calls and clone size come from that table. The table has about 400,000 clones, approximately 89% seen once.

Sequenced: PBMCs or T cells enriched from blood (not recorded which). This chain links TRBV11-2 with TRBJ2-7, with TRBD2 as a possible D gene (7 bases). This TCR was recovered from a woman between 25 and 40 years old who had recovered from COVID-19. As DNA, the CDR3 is TGTGCCAGCAGCACCTACGACGCGGGGGCTCGATACGAGCAGTACTTC. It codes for CASSTYDAGARYEQYF.